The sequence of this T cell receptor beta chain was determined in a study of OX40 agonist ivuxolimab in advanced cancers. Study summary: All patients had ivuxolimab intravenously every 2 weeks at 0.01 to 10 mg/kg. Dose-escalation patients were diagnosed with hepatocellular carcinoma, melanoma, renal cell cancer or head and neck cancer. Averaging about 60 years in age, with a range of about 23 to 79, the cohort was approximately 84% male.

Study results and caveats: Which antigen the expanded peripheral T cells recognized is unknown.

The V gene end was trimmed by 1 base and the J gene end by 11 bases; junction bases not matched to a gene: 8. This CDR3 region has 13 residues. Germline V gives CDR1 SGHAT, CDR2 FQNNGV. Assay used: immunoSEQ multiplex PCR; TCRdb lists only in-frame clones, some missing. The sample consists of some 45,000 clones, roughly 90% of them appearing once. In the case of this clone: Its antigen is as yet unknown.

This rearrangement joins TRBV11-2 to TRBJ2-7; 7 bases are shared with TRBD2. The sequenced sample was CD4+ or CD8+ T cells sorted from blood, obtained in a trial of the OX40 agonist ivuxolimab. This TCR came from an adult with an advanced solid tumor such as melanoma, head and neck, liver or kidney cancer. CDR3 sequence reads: CASSLAALGREYF. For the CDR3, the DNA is TGTGCCAGCAGCTTAGCGGCTCTAGGGAGGGAGTACTTC.